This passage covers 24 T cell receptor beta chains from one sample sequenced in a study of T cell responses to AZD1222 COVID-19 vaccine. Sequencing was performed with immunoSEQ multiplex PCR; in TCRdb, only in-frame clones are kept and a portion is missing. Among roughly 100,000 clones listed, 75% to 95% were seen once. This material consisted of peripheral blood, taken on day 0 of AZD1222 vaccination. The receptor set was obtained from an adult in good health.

This chain's CDR3 is CASSLESGENTEAFF. The CDR3 nucleotides are TGCGCCAGCAGCTTGGAATCGGGGGAGAACACTGAAGCTTTCTTT. V is TRBV5-1 and J is TRBJ1-1; a possible D gene is TRBD1 (5 bases). V lost 0 bases and J lost 1, with 10 bases in between. This CDR3 is built from 15 residues. CDR1 and CDR2 (germline): SGHRS, YFSETQ.

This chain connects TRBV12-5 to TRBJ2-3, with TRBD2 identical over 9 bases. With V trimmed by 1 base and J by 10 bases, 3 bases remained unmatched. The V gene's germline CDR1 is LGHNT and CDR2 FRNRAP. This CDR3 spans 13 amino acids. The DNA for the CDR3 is TGTGCTAGTGGTTTGGGCGGGGGGGAAGCGCAGTATTTT. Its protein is CASGLGGGEAQYF.

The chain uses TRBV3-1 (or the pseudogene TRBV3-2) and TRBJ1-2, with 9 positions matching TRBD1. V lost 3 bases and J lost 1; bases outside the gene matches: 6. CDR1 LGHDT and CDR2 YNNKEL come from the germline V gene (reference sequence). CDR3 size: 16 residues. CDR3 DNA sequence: TGTGCCAGCAGCCAGGCTCGGGACAGGGATAACTATGGCTACACCTTC. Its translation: CASSQARDRDNYGYTF.

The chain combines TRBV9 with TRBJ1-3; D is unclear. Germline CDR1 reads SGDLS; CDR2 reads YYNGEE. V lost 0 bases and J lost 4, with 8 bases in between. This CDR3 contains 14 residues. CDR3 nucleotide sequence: TGTGCCAGCAGCGTAGTGGAAGCGGGAAACACCATATATTTT. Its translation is CASSVVEAGNTIYF.

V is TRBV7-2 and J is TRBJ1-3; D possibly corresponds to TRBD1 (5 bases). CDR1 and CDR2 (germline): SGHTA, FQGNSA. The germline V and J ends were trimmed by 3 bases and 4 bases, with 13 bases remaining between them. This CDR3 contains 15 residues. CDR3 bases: TGTGCCAGCAGCTTGTCAGGGAGGAACGGAAACACCATATATTTT. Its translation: CASSLSGRNGNTIYF.

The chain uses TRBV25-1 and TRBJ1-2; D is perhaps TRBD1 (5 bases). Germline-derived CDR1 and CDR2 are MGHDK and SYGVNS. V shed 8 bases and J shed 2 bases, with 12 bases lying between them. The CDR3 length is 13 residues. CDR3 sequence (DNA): TGTGCCAGCGGGGACGGAATAAACTATGGCTACACCTTC. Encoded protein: CASGDGINYGYTF.

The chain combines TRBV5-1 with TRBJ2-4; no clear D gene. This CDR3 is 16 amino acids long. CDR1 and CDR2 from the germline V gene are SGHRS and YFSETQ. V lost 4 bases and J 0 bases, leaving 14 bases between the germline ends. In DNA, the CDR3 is TGCGCCAGCAGCGTCCGGGCCGCGCTAGCCAAAAACATTCAGTACTTC. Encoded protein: CASSVRAALAKNIQYF.

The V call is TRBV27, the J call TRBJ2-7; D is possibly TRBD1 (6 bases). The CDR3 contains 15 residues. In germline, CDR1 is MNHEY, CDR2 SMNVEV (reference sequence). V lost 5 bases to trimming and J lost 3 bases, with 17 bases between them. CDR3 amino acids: CASSPSQGTRYEQYF. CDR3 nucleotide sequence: TGTGCCAGCAGTCCGAGCCAGGGGACACGCTACGAGCAGTACTTC.

Written as DNA, the CDR3 is TGTGCCACCAGTGATGGGGTGGGAAACACCATATATTTT. It encodes CATSDGVGNTIYF. The chain joins TRBV24-1 to TRBJ1-3; D gene ambiguous. The ends were cut back, 3 bases at V and 4 bases at J, with 6 bases in the middle. Germline loops: CDR1 KGHDR, CDR2 SFDVKD. This CDR3 comprises 13 residues.

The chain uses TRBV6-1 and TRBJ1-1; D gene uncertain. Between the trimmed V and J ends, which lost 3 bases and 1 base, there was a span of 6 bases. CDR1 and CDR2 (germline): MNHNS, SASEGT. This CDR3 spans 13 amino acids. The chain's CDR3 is CASSDTENTEAFF. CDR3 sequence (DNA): TGTGCCAGCAGTGACACAGAGAACACTGAAGCTTTCTTT.

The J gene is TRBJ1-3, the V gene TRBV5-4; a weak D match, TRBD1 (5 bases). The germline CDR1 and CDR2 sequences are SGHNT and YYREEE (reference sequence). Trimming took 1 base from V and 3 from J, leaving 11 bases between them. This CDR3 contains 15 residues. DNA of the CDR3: TGTGCCAGCAGCTTGATAGGGGACGGTGGAAACACCATATATTTT. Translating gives CASSLIGDGGNTIYF.

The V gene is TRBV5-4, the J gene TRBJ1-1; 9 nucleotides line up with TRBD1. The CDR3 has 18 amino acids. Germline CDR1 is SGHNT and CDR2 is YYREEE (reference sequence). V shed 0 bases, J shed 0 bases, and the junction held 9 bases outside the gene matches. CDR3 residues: CASSLDLQGAKLNTEAFF. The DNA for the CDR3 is TGTGCCAGCAGCTTGGATTTACAGGGGGCAAAATTGAACACTGAAGCTTTCTTT. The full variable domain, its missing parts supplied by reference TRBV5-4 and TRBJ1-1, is ETGVTQSPTHLIKTRGQQVTLRCSSQSGHNTVSWYQQALGQGPQFIFQYYREEENGRGNFPPRFSGLQFPNYSSELNVNALELDDSALYLCASSLDLQGAKLNTEAFFGQGTRLTVV.

Written as DNA, the CDR3 is TGTGCCAGCAGCACTAATGGAGTGGAGGGTTCGTACAACGAGCAGTACTTC. Its translation is CASSTNGVEGSYNEQYF. The J gene is TRBJ2-7, the V gene TRBV27; maybe TRBD2 (6 bases). The germline CDR1 and CDR2 sequences are MNHEY and SMNVEV (reference sequence). V shed 6 bases and J shed 5 bases, with 26 bases lying between them. The CDR3 spans 17 residues.

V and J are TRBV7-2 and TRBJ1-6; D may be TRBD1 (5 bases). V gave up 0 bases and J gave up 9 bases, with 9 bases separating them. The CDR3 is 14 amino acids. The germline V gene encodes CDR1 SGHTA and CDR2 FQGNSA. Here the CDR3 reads CASSLAGESSPLHF. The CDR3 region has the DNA TGTGCCAGCAGCTTAGCAGGGGAAAGTTCACCCCTCCACTTT.

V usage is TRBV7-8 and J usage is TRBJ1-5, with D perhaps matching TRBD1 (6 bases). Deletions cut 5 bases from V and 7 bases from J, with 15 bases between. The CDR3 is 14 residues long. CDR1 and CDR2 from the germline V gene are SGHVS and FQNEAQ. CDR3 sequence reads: CASSQGGSLQPQHF. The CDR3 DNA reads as TGTGCCAGCAGCCAAGGGGGGTCCCTCCAGCCCCAGCATTTT.

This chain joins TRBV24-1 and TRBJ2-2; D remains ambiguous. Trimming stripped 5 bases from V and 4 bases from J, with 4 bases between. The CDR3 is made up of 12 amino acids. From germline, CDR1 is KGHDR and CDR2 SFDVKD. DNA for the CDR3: TGTGCCACCAGTGGCTCCACCGGGGAGCTGTTTTTT. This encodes CATSGSTGELFF.

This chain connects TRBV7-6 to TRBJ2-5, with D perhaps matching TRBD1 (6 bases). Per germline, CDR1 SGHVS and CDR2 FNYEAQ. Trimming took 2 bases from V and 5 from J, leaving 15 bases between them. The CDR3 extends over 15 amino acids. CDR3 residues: CASSLTQGTWETQYF. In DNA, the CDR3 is TGTGCCAGCAGCTTAACTCAGGGGACGTGGGAGACCCAGTACTTC.

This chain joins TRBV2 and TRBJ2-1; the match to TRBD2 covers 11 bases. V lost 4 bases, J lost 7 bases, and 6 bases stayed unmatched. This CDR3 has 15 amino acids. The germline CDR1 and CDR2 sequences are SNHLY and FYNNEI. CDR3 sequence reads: CASSVSLAGGNEQFF. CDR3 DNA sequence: TGTGCCAGCAGTGTTTCGCTAGCGGGGGGTAATGAGCAGTTCTTC.

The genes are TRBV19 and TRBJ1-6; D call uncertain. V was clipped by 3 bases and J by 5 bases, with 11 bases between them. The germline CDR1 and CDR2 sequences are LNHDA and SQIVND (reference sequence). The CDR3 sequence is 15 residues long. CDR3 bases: TGTGCCAGTAGTATCGAAAGCGCGCATAATTCACCCCTCCACTTT. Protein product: CASSIESAHNSPLHF. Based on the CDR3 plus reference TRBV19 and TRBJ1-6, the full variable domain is DGGITQSPKYLFRKEGQNVTLSCEQNLNHDAMYWYRQDPGQGLRLIYYSQIVNDFQKGDIAEGYSVSREKKESFPLTVTSAQKNPTAFYLCASSIESAHNSPLHFGNGTRLTVT.

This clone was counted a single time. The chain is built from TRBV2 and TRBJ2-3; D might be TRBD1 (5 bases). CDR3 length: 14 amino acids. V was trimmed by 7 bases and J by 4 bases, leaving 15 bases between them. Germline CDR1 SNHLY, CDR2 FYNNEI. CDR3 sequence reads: CASNVFVTADTQYF. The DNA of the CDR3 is TGTGCCAGCAACGTATTTGTGACAGCAGATACGCAGTATTTT. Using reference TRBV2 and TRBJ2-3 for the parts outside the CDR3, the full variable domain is EPEVTQTPSHQVTQMGQEVILRCVPISNHLYFYWYRQILGQKVEFLVSFYNNEISEKSEIFDDQFSVERPDGSNFTLKIRSTKLEDSAMYFCASNVFVTADTQYFGPGTRLTVL.

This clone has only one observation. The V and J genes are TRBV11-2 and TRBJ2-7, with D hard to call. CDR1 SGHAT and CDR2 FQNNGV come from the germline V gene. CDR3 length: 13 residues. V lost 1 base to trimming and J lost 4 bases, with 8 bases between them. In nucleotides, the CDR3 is TGTGCCAGCAGCTTAGTTGCCGCATACGAGCAGTACTTC. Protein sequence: CASSLVAAYEQYF.

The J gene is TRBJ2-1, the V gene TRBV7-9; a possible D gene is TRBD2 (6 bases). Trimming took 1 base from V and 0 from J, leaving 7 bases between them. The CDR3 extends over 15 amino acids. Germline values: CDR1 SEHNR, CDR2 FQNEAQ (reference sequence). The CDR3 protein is CASSLVGGSYNEQFF. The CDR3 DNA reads TGTGCCAGCAGCTTAGTGGGGGGCTCCTACAATGAGCAGTTCTTC.

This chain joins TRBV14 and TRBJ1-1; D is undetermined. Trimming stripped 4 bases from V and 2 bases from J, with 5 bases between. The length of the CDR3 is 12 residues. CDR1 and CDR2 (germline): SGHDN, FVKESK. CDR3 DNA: TGTGCCAGCAGCCCGTACAACACTGAAGCTTTCTTT. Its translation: CASSPYNTEAFF.

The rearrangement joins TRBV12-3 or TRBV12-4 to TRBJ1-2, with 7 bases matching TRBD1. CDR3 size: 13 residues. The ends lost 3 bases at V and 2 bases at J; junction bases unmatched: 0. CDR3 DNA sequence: TGTGCCAGCAGTTTGGGACAGAACTATGGCTACACCTTC. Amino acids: CASSLGQNYGYTF.